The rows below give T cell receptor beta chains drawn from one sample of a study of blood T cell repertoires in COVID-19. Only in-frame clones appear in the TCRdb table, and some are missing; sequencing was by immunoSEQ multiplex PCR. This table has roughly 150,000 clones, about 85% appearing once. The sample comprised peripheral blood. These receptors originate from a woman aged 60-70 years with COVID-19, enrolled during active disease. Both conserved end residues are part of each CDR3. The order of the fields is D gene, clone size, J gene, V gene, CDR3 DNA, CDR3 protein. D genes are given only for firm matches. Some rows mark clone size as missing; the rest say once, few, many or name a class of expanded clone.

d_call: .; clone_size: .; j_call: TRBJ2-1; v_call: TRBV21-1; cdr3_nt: TGTGCCAGCAGCAAACGGCGTAGCCCCAAGTTCTTC; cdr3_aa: CASSKRRSPKFF
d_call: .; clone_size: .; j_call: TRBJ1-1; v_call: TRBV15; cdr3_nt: TGTGCCACCAGCAAGGGAGTGAACACTGAAGCTTTCTTT; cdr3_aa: CATSKGVNTEAFF
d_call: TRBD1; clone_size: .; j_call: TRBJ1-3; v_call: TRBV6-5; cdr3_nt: TGTGCCAGCCAGCCAGGGGGCTCTGGAAACACCATATATTTT; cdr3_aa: CASQPGGSGNTIYF
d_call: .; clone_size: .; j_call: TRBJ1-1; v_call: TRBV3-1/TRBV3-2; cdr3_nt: TGTGCCAGCAGCCATCTTCAGGGGAACACTGAAGCTTTCTTT; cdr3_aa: CASSHLQGNTEAFF
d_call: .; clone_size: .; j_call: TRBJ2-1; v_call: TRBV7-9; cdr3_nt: TGTGCCAGCAGCTTCTATGAGCAGTTCTTC; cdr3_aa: CASSFYEQFF
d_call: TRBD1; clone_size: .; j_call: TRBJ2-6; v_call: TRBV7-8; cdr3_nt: TGTGCCAGCAGCTTAGGGGGACAGGCTGGGGCCAACGTCCTGACTTTC; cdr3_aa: CASSLGGQAGANVLTF
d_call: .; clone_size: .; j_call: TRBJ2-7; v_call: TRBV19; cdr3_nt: TGTGCCAGTAGTCCGGGGAACTACTACGAGCAGTACTTC; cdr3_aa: CASSPGNYYEQYF
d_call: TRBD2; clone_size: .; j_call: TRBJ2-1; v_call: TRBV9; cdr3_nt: TGTGCCAGCAACTCCCCGGTGAGTAGCGGGGACAATGAGCAGTTCTTC; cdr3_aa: CASNSPVSSGDNEQFF
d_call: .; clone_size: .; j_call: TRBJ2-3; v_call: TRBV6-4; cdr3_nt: TGTGCCAGCAGTGACTCGCGGGACACAGATACGCAGTATTTT; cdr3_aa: CASSDSRDTDTQYF
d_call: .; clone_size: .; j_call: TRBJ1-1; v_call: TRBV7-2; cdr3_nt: TGTGCCAGCAGCTTAGTACAGAACACTGAAGCTTTCTTT; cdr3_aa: CASSLVQNTEAFF
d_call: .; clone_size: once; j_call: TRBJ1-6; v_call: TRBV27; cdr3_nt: TGTGCCAGCAGTTTAAGGGTTGTGGACAGCGGACACGATAATTCACCCCTCCACTTT; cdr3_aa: CASSLRVVDSGHDNSPLHF
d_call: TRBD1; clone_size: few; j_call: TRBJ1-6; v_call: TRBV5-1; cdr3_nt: TGCGCCAGCACCCGGGACAGGGGAAATTCACCCCTCCACTTT; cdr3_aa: CASTRDRGNSPLHF
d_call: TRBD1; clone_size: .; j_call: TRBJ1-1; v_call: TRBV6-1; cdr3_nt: TGTGCCAGCAGTGACCCGGGACAGCCAAACACTGAAGCTTTCTTT; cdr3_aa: CASSDPGQPNTEAFF
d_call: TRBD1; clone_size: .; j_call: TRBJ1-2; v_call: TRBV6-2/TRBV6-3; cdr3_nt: TGTGCCAGCAGTTACTCGGACAGGGACAGTCCAACGGGGGGCTACACCTTC; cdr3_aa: CASSYSDRDSPTGGYTF
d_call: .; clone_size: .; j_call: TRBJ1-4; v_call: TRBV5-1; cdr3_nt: TGCGCCAGCAGCTTGGGGCTATCTAGCCCTAATGAAAAACTGTTTTTT; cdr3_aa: CASSLGLSSPNEKLFF
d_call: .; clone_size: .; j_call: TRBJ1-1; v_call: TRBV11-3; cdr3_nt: TGTGCCAGCAGCTTAGACGGCCGCGCCGGGAGCACTGAAGCTTTCTTT; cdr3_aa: CASSLDGRAGSTEAFF
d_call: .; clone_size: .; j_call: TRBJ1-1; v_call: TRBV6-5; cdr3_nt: TGTGCCAGCAGACGGCCAATCGGGAGCACTGAAGCTTTCTTT; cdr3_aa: CASRRPIGSTEAFF
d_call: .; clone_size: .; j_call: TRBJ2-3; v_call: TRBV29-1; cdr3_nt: TGCAGCGTTGACGGGGGAATACTCACAGATACGCAGTATTTT; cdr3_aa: CSVDGGILTDTQYF
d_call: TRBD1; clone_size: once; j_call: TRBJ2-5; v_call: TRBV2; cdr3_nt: TGTGCCAGCAGCCGGGACAGGGAAGAGACCCAGTACTTC; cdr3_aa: CASSRDREETQYF
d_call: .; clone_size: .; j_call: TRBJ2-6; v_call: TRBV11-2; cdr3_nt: TGTGCCAGCACTATACGGGGGGCCAACGTCCTGACTTTC; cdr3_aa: CASTIRGANVLTF
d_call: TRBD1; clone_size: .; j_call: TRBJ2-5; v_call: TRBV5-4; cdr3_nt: TGTGCCAGCAGCTCAGGGACAGTGCAAGAGACCCAGTACTTC; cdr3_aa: CASSSGTVQETQYF
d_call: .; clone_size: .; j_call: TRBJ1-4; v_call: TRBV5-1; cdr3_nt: TGCGCCAGCAGCTTGGACAGACCGAATGAAAAACTGTTTTTT; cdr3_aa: CASSLDRPNEKLFF
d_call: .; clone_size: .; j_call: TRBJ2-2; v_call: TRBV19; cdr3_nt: TGTGCCAGTAGTATGAGTCCCCCCGGGGAGCTGTTTTTT; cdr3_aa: CASSMSPPGELFF
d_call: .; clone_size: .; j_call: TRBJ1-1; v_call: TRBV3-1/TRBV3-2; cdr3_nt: TGTGCCAGCAGATCGGAGGGCCTTAAAGCTTTCTTT; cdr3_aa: CASRSEGLKAFF
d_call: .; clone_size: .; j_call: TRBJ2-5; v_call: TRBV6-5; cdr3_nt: TGTGCCAGCACCCCCCGGAGGAAGTCACAAGAGACCCAGTACTTC; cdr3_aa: CASTPRRKSQETQYF
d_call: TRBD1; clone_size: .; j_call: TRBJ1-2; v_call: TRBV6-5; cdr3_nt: TGTGCCAGCAGCGAGGGACAGAACTATGGCTACACCTTC; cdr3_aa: CASSEGQNYGYTF
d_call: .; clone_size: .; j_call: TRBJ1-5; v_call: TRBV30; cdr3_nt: TGTGCCTGGAGTAAGGAGGCAAATCAGCCCCAGCATTTT; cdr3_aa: CAWSKEANQPQHF
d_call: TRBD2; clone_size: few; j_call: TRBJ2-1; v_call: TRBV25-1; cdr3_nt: TGTGCCAGCAGTGACCCTCCTACTAGCGGGGGTTACAATGAGCAGTTCTTC; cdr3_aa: CASSDPPTSGGYNEQFF
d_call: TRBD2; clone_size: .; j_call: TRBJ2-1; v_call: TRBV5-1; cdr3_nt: TGCGCCAGCAGCCGCGCCCCCGGGGGCGGGGGGCTTCCGAATGAGCAGTTCTTC; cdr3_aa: CASSRAPGGGGLPNEQFF
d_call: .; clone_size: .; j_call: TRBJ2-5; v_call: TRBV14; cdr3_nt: TGTGCCAGCAGCCGACGAGGTGACTGGTCCGAGACCCAGTACTTC; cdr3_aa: CASSRRGDWSETQYF
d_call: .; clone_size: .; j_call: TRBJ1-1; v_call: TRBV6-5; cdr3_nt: TGTGCCAGCAGTTACGAGTGGAACACTGAAGCTTTCTTT; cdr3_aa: CASSYEWNTEAFF
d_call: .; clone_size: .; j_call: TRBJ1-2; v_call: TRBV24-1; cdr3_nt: TGTGCCACCAGTGATTTACATAACTATGGCTACACCTTC; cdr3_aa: CATSDLHNYGYTF
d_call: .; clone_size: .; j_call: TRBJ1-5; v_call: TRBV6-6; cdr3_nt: TGTGCCAGCAGTTACGAGACAAGCGGGAGCAATCAGCCCCAGCATTTT; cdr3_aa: CASSYETSGSNQPQHF
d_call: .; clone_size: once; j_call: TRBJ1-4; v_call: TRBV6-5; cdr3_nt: TGTGCCAGCAGATGGGACAACGGAGAAAAACTGTTTTTT; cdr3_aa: CASRWDNGEKLFF
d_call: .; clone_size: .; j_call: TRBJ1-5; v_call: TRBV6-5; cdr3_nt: TGTGCCAGCAGACCCGACAGGAATCAGCCCCAGCATTTT; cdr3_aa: CASRPDRNQPQHF
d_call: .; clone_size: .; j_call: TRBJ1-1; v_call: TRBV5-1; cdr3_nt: TGCGCCAGCAGCTTAGCTAGGGGAAGCGCTGAAGCTTTCTTT; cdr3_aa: CASSLARGSAEAFF
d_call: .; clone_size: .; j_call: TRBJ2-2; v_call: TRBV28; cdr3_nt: TGTGCCAGCAGCTCACTTACCGGGGAGCTGTTTTTT; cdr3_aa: CASSSLTGELFF
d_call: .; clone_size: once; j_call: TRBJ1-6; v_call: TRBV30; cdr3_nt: TGTGCCTGGGACAGCTATAATTCACCCCTCCACTTT; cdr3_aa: CAWDSYNSPLHF
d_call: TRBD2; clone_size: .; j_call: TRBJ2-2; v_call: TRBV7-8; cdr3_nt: TGTGCCAGCAGCTTAGCGCGACTAGCTAGGGGGGAGCTGTTTTTT; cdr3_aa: CASSLARLARGELFF
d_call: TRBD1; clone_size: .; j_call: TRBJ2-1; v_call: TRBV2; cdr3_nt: TGTGCCATCGTACTACAGGGGTCGGGCAATGAGCAGTTCTTC; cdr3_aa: CAIVLQGSGNEQFF
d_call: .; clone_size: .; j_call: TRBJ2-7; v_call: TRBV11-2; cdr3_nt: TGTGCCAGCAGCTTTTACCGACAGGAAGTCGAGCAGTACTTC; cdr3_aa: CASSFYRQEVEQYF
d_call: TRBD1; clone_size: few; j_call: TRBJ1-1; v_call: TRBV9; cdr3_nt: TGTGCCAGCAGCGTAGCAGGGGGAGGTGAAGCTTTCTTT; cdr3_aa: CASSVAGGGEAFF
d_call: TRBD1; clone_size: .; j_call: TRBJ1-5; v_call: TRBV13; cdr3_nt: TGTGCCAGCAGCTTGGGACAGGGAGGACAGCCCCAGCATTTT; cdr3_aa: CASSLGQGGQPQHF
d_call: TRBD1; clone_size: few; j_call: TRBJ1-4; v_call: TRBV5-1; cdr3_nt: TGCGCCAGCGGCCAGGACGGACAGGCCACAAAACTGTTTTTT; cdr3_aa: CASGQDGQATKLFF
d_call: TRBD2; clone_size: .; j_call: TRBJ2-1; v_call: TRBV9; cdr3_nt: TGTGCCAGCAGCGGGCGAGAGCGGGGGGGCACTGAGCAGTTCTTC; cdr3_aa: CASSGRERGGTEQFF